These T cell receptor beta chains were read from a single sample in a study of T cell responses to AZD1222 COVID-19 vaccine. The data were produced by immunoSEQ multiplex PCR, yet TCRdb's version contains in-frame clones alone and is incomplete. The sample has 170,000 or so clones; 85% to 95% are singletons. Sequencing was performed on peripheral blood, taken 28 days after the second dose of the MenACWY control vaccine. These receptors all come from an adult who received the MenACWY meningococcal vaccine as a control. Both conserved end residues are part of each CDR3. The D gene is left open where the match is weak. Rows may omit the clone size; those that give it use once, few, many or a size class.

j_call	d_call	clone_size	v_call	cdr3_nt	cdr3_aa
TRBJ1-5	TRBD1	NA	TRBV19	TGTGCCAGTAGTACTGACAGGGTGGGCAATCAGCCCCAGCATTTT	CASSTDRVGNQPQHF
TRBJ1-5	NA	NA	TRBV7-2	TGTGCCAGCAGCTCCCAGTATAGCAATCAGCCCCAGCATTTT	CASSSQYSNQPQHF
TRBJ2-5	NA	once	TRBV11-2	TGTGCCAGCAGCCTCACCCCCGAGACCCAGTACTTC	CASSLTPETQYF
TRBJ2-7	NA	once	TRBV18	TGTGCCAGCTCACCACCGGGGGACGGTGAGCAGTACTTC	CASSPPGDGEQYF
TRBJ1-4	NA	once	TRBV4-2	TGTGCCAGCAGCCAAGATCTAGCAGGAAATGAAAAACTGTTTTTT	CASSQDLAGNEKLFF
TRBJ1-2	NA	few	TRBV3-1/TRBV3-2	TGTGCCAGCAGCCAAGGGGGACGGGTAAACACCTTC	CASSQGGRVNTF
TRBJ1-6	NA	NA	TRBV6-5	TGTGCCAGCAGTTACTCAGAAACAAACTCCAATTCACCCCTCCACTTT	CASSYSETNSNSPLHF
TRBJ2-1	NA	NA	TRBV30	TGTGCCTGGGGGGTAGGGCTCTCCTACAATGAGCAGTTCTTC	CAWGVGLSYNEQFF
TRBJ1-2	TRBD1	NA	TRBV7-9	TGTGCCAGCAGCCCACAGGGGGACTATGGCTACACCTTC	CASSPQGDYGYTF
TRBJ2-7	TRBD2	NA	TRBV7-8	TGTGCCAGCAGCCCCAGACTAGCTGCCGACTCCTTCTCCGAGCAGTACTTC	CASSPRLAADSFSEQYF
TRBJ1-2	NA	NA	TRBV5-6	TGTGCCAGCAGCTTAGATTCGGGGGTATGGAGGGGCTACACCTTC	CASSLDSGVWRGYTF
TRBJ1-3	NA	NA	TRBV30	TGTGCCTCTCAAGGCCCTATGGGGGGAAACACCATATATTTT	CASQGPMGGNTIYF
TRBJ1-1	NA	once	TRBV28	TGTGCCAGCAGTTTTAGGGATCGTCCGCGCGCTGAAGCTTTCTTT	CASSFRDRPRAEAFF
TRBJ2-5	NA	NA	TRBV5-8	TGTGCCAGCAGCTGGCCGGGACTGACCCAAGAGACCCAGTACTTC	CASSWPGLTQETQYF
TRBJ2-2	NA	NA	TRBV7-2	TGTGCCAGCAGCTTAGGGGGGGCCCCCACCGGGGAGCTGTTTTTT	CASSLGGAPTGELFF
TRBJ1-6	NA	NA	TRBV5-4	TGTGCCAGCAGCTCCTCGAGTGTTCCTAATTCACCCCTCCACTTT	CASSSSSVPNSPLHF
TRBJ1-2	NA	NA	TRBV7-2	TGTGCCAGCAGCTTAGACGGGCCGTCGGCTACGACGTCTAACTATGGCTACACCTTC	CASSLDGPSATTSNYGYTF
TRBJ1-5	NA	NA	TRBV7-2	TGTGCCAGCAGCAAACGGACCGCGGACAATCAGCCCCAGCATTTT	CASSKRTADNQPQHF
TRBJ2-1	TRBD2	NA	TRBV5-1	TGCGCCAGCAGCGTGACTAGCGGGGGGGTCAATGAGCAGTTCTTC	CASSVTSGGVNEQFF
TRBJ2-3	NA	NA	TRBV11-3	TGTGCCAGCAGCTTAGTGTCAGGGGCAGATACGCAGTATTTT	CASSLVSGADTQYF
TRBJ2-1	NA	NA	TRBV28	TGTGCCAGCAAAAGAGTGGGGGAGCAGTTCTTC	CASKRVGEQFF
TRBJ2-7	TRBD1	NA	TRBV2	TGTGCCAGCAACGGACAGGGGGAAGGCTACGAGCAGTACTTC	CASNGQGEGYEQYF
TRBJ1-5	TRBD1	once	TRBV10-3	TGTGCCATCAGCCGACAGGGCTTGTCAGGTTTAGGCCGCCCCCAGCATTTT	CAISRQGLSGLGRPQHF
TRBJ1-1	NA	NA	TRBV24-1	TGTGCCACCAGTGCACTAGGGAACACTGAAGCTTTCTTT	CATSALGNTEAFF
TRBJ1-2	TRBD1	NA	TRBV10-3	TGTGCCATCAGTGGCGGGACAGTCTATGGCTACACCTTC	CAISGGTVYGYTF
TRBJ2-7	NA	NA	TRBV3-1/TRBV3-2	TGTGCCAGCAGCCAACGTCCGCGGGCAGCTTCCTACGAGCAGTACTTC	CASSQRPRAASYEQYF
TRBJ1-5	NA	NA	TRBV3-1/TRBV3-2	TGTGCCAGCAGCAAAGGACTACAGGGTATAGTTCAGCCCCAGCATTTT	CASSKGLQGIVQPQHF
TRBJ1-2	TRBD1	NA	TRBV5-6	TGTGCCAGCAGCACGGCCCAGGGGGATGGCTACACCTTC	CASSTAQGDGYTF
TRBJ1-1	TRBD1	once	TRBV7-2	TGTGCCACCCTTAGACAGGGCACTGAAGCTTTCTTT	CATLRQGTEAFF
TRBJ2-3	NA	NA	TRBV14	TGTGCCAGCAGCCAAAGGGGGGCACCCACAGATACGCAGTATTTT	CASSQRGAPTDTQYF
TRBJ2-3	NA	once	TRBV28	TGTGCCAGTGGACTCTCTAGCACAGATACGCAGTATTTT	CASGLSSTDTQYF
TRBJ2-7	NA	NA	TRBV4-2	TGTGCCAGCAGCCAAGATATAGGGAGCTACGAGCAGTACTTC	CASSQDIGSYEQYF
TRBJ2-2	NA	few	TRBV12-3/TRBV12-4	TGTGCCAGCAGTCTTAACACCGGGGAGCTGTTTTTT	CASSLNTGELFF
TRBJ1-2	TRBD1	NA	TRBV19	TGTGCCAGTAGCCCCGGACAGGGGAGAAATGGCTACACCTTC	CASSPGQGRNGYTF
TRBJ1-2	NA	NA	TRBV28	TGTGCCAGCAGTGGGCCGGCGGGGTATGGCTACACCTTC	CASSGPAGYGYTF
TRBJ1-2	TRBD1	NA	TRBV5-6	TGTGCCAGCAGTAGACAGGGGGCACAAAACTATGGCTACACCTTC	CASSRQGAQNYGYTF
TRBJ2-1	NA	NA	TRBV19	TGTGCCAGTAGTATAGTGTCCCGATCCTCGAGGAGCTCCTACAATGAGCAGTTCTTC	CASSIVSRSSRSSYNEQFF
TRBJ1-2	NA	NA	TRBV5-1	TGCGCCAGCAGCTTGGTGGCCTCTCAAGGGGACTATGGCTACACCTTC	CASSLVASQGDYGYTF
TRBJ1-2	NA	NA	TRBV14	TGTGCCAGCAGCCAAGCGGAAGGGCTCCCGCCCACCTTC	CASSQAEGLPPTF
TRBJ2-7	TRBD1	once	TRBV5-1	TGCGCCAGCAGCGAGGGGACAGCCTACGAGCAGTACTTC	CASSEGTAYEQYF
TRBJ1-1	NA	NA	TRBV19	TGTGCCAGTAGCCTTGGCCTAGGGGGAACTGAAGCTTTCTTT	CASSLGLGGTEAFF
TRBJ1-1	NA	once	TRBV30	TGTGCCTGGGACAGTTGGCTCTACGCTGAAGCTTTCTTT	CAWDSWLYAEAFF
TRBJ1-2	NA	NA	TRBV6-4	TGTGCCAGCAGTGACTCGAGTCCGGGGGGAGGCTATGGCTACACCTTC	CASSDSSPGGGYGYTF
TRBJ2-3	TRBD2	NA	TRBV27	TGTGCCAGCAGTCCAGGACTAGCGGGCGCCCTGGATTTT	CASSPGLAGALDF
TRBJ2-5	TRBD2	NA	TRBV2	TGTGCCAGCAGAACTAGCGGACAAGAGACCCAGTACTTC	CASRTSGQETQYF
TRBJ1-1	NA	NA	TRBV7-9	TGTGCCAGCAGCCCGCCAGGAGGGGGCACTGAAGCTTTCTTT	CASSPPGGGTEAFF
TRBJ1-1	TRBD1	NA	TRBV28	TGTGCCAGCACCCTTCAGGGGGAGGTGTATGCTTTCTTT	CASTLQGEVYAFF
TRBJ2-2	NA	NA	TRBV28	TGTGCCAGCAGCGGCCCTATGGGGCGATTCAACACCGGGGAGCTGTTTTTT	CASSGPMGRFNTGELFF
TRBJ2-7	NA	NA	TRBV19	TGTGCCAGTAGTATAGATCAACAGGGAGCATACGAGCAGTACTTC	CASSIDQQGAYEQYF
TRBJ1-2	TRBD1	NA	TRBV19	TGTGCCAGTAGGATGGGGACAGGGGGGTATGGCTACACCTTC	CASRMGTGGYGYTF